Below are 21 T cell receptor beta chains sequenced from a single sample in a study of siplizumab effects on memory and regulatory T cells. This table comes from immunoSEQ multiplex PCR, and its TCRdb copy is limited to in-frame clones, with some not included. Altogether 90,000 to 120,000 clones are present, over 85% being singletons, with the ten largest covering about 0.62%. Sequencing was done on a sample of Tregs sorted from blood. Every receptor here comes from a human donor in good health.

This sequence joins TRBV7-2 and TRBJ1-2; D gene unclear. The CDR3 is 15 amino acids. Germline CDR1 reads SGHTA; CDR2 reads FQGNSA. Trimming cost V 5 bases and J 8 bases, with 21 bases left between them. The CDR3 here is CASSTVATGTRGYTF. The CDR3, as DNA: TGTGCCAGCAGCACCGTAGCGACGGGAACGAGAGGCTACACCTTC.

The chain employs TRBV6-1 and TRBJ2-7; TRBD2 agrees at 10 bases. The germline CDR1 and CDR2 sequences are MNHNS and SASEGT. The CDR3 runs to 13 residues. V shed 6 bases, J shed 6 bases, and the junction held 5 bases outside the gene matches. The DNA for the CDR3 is TGTGCCAGCAGAGGGCTAGCGGGAGTCGAGCAGTACTTC. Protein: CASRGLAGVEQYF.

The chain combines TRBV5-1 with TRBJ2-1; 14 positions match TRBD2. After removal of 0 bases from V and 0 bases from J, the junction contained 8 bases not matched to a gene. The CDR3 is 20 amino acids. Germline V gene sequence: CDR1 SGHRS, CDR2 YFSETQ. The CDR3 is CASSLGLAGGRPSSYNEQFF. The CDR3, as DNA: TGCGCCAGCAGCTTGGGACTAGCGGGGGGGCGCCCCAGCTCCTACAATGAGCAGTTCTTC.

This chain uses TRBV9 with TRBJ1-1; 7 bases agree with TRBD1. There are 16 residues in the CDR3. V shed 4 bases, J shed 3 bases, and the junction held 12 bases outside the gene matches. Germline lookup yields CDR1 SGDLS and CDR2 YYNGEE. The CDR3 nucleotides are TGTGCCAGCAGCTCCGCAGGGGGGGGTACTGACACTGAAGCTTTCTTT. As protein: CASSSAGGGTDTEAFF.

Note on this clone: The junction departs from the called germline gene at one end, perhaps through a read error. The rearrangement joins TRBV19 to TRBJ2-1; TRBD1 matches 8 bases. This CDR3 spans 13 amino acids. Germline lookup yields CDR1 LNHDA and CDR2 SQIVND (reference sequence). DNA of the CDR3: TGTGCCAGTAAGACAGGGGCGGGCGGCACGGGGGTCTTC. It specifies CASKTGAGGTGVF.

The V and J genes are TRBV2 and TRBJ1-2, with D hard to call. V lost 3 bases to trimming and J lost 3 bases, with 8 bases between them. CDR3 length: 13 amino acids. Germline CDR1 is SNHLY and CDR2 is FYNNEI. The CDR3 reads CASSERIDYGYTF. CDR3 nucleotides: TGTGCCAGCAGTGAGAGGATTGACTATGGCTACACCTTC.

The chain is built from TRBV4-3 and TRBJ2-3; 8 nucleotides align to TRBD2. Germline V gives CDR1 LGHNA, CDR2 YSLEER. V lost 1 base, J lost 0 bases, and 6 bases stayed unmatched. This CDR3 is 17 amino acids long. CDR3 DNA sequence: TGCGCCAGCAGCCAAGGGCCGGCTAGCGGGAGCACAGATACGCAGTATTTT. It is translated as CASSQGPASGSTDTQYF.

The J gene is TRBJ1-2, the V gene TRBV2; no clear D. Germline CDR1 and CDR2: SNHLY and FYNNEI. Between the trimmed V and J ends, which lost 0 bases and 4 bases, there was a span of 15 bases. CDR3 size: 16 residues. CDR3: CASSEAPTGSLYGYTF. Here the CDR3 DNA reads TGTGCCAGCAGTGAAGCACCGACCGGGAGCCTCTATGGCTACACCTTC.

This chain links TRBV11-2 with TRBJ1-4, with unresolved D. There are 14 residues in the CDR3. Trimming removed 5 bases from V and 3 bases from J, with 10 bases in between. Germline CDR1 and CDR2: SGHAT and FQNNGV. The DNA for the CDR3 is TGTGCCAGCAGCCCCACCGGGTCTAATGAAAAACTGTTTTTT. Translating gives CASSPTGSNEKLFF.

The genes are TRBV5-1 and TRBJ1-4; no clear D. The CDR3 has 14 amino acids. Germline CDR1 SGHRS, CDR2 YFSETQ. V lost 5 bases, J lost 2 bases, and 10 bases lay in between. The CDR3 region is CASSLSRTNEKLFF. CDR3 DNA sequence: TGCGCCAGCAGTCTTAGCAGGACTAATGAAAAACTGTTTTTT.

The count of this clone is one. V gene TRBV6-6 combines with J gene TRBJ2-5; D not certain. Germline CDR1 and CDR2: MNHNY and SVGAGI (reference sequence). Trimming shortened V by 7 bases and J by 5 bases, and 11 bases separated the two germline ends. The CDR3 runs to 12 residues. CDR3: CASTPPQETQYF. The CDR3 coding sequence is TGTGCCAGCACCCCCCCCCAGGAGACCCAGTACTTC.

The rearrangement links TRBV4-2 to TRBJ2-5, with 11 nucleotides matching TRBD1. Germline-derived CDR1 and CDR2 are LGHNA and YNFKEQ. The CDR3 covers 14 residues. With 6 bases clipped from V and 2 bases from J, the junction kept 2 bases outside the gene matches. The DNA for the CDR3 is TGTGCCAGCAGTCGGGACAGGGGGCAAGAGACCCAGTACTTC. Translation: CASSRDRGQETQYF.

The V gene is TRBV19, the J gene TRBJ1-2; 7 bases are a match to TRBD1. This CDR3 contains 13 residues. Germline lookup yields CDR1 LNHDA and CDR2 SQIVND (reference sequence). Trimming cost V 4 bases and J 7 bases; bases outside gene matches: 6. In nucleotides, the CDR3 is TGTGCCAGTAGTACACAGGGGATAAGTGGCTACACCTTC. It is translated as CASSTQGISGYTF. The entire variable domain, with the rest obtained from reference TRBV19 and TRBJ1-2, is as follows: DGGITQSPKYLFRKEGQNVTLSCEQNLNHDAMYWYRQDPGQGLRLIYYSQIVNDFQKGDIAEGYSVSREKKESFPLTVTSAQKNPTAFYLCASSTQGISGYTFGSGTRLTVV.

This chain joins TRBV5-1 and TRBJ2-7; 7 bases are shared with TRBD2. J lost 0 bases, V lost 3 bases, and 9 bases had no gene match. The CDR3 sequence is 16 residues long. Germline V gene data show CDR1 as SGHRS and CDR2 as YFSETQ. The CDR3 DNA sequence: TGCGCCAGCAGCTCAGGACTAGGTTTGAGCTCCTACGAGCAGTACTTC. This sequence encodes CASSSGLGLSSYEQYF.

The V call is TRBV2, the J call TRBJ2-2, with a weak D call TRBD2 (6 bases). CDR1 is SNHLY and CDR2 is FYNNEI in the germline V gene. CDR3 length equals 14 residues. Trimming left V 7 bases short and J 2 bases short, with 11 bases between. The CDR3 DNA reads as TGTGCCAGCACGATGGAGGGAAACACCGGGGAGCTGTTTTTT. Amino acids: CASTMEGNTGELFF. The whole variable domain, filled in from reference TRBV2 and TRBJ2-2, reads EPEVTQTPSHQVTQMGQEVILRCVPISNHLYFYWYRQILGQKVEFLVSFYNNEISEKSEIFDDQFSVERPDGSNFTLKIRSTKLEDSAMYFCASTMEGNTGELFFGEGSRLTVL.

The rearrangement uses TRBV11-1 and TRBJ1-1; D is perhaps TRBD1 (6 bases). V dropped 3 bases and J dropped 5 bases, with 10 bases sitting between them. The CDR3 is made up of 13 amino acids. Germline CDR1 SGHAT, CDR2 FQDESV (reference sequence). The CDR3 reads CASSLQGRTEAFF. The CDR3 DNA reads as TGTGCCAGCAGCTTGCAGGGGCGGACTGAAGCTTTCTTT. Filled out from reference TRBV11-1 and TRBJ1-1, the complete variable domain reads EAEVAQSPRYKITEKSQAVAFWCDPISGHATLYWYRQILGQGPELLVQFQDESVVDDSQLPKDRFSAERLKGVDSTLKIQPAELGDSAMYLCASSLQGRTEAFFGQGTRLTVV.

Here the CDR3 reads CASSIAGAYYGYTF. The CDR3 DNA is TGTGCCAGTAGTATCGCAGGGGCCTACTATGGCTACACCTTC. This chain joins TRBV19 and TRBJ1-2; a possible D gene is TRBD1 (6 bases). The CDR3 runs to 14 residues. V shed 3 bases and J shed 3 bases, with 11 bases lying between them. Germline values: CDR1 LNHDA, CDR2 SQIVND (reference sequence).

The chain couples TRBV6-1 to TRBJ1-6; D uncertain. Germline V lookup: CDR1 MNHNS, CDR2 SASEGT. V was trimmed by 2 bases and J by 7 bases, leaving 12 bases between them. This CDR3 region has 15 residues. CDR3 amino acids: CASSEMGRPNSPLHF. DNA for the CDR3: TGTGCCAGCAGTGAAATGGGCAGGCCAAATTCACCCCTCCACTTT.

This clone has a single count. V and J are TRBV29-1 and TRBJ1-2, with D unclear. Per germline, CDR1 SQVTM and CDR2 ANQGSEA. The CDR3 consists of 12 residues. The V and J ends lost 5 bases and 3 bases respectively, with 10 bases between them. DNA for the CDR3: TGCAGCGTTTGGGAGGGCGACTATGGCTACACCTTC. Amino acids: CSVWEGDYGYTF.

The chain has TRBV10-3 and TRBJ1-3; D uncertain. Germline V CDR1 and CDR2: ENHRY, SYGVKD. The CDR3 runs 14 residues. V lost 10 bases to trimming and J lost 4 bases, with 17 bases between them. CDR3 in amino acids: CASNNRAVGNTIYF. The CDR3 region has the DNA TGTGCCAGTAACAATCGGGCAGTCGGAAACACCATATATTTT.

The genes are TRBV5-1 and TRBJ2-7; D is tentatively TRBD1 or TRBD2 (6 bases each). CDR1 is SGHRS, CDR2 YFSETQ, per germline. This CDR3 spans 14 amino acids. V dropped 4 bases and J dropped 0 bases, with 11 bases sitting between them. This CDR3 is CASSGGPHSYEQYF. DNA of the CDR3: TGCGCCAGCAGCGGGGGGCCTCACTCCTACGAGCAGTACTTC.